The entry below describes one T cell receptor beta chain. This clone was picked up a small number of times. The antigen it binds to is not known. Base qualities were left out, and no much larger clone turns up one base away. The CDR3 regions of human TCRbeta chains were subjected to immunosequencing. As for how the authors treated the data: TCRs in the repertoires were matched against a reference library of SARS-CoV-2-specific TCRs that had been generated with the MIRA antigen-specificity platform. Breadth was defined as the fraction of unique TCRs that were SARS-CoV-2-associated, and depth was defined as the fraction of total T cells that were SARS-CoV-2-associated. Using the MIRA data, each spike-specific TCR was assigned both to the spike region to which the TCR was reactive and to a CD4 or CD8 class. Log10-transformed breadth and depth values were compared by one-way ANOVA with Sidak's multiple comparisons tests. The immuneACCESS repertoire file appears here via TCRdb, limited to in-frame rearrangements. These files lack a portion of the clones; in checked studies, under half of the deficit traces to unresolved V genes, and the cause of the others is not known. V and J calls plus clone size are reproduced from that table; the DNA served to infer D and trimming. The sample table shows 140,000 or so clones, and about 90% are seen once. Of the sample, around 1.9% falls within the top ten clones.

CDR1 and CDR2 (SGHDT, YYEEEE) derive from the germline V gene. Counted from cysteine to phenylalanine, this CDR3 has 17 amino acids. The sequence is cut down to CDR3 DNA, 51 bases in frame from base 1. The V and J ends are trimmed by 0 bases and 4 bases, leaving 14 bases between them. The data derive from a study of T cell responses to AZD1222 COVID-19 vaccine (dated by TCRdb to about 2021). With respect to the entire study: AZD1222 recipients given second doses at about 4 weeks or at about 12 weeks were pooled, since spike-specific TCR depth and breadth were not found to differ between the two schedules. A total of around 240 trial participants underwent TCR sequencing, of whom 207 received two doses of AZD1222 and around 25 received two doses of the MenACWY control vaccine. Enrollment into the trials was organized by age into subgroups of 18-55, 56-69 and 70-plus years, and those subgroups contained about 150, 27 and 61 TCR-sequenced participants, respectively. Findings and caveats that apply to the study as a whole: The 56-69-year group was small, and its depth increase did not reach significance, likely because of low power. Because no samples from the day 14 peak response were available, repertoires could be characterized only after the peak T cell response. Reportedly, almost half of the unique spike-specific TCRs recognized epitopes lying outside the regions that are mutated in the B.1.351 and B.1.1.7 variants. Participants were mostly white British, with more females than males. The authors suggested clonal diversity may have been underestimated. After two AZD1222 doses, spike-specific TCR breadth and depth were significantly higher than at day 0 and than in MenACWY recipients. CD4 TCRs associated with the vaccine covered the entire spike protein, and the dominant responses were in regions 160-218 and 743-854. Conclusions about previously exposed vaccinees were limited because only five to seven AZD1222 recipients were SARS-CoV-2 seropositive at baseline.

In light of the paper, this sample's time point label describes: baseline before first vaccination. Samples from vaccinated people were obtained from the UK trials COV001 and COV002, which included a single-blind randomized controlled phase 2/3 trial of AZD1222 (ChAdOx1 nCoV-19) in healthy adults. For TCRbeta chain sequencing, PBMC samples from trial participants were taken at day 0 and at day 28 after the second dose. Recombination linked TRBV5-6 to TRBJ1-6; the D segment cannot be called with confidence. The TCR comes from an adult in good health. This material consisted of peripheral blood, taken on day 0 of AZD1222 vaccination. The CDR3 sequence is CASSLGLAGSYNSPLHF. Here is the DNA: TGTGCCAGCAGCTTGGGATTAGCGGGATCTTATAATTCACCCCTCCACTTT.